The 21 T cell receptor beta chains below come from one sample, sequenced in a study of Ad26.COV2.S vaccination and SARS-CoV-2 variants (dated by TCRdb to 2020 to 2022). In the paper's terms, the treatment or condition label means: about 20 received Ad26.COV2.S at low or high dose, single or two shots; 5 received placebo; per-sample allocation not given. For vaccine and placebo recipients, the sequenced repertoires came from samples collected on day 63 after the first injection. To prepare the library, the immunoSEQ multiplex PCR assay was applied. TCRdb obtained this table from immuneACCESS and retained in-frame rearrangements with V and J assigned. These tables miss some clones; where compared with another copy, unresolved V genes account for less than half of the shortfall, and the remainder is unexplained. The sample records roughly 390,000 clones, about 85% of which are singletons. Of the sample, roughly 3% is held by the ten largest clones.

The sequences come from peripheral blood, collected in a trial of Ad26.COV2.S vaccine versus placebo. The origin of the receptors is a person aged 18-60 years who received the Ad26.COV2.S COVID-19 vaccine or a placebo.

V gene TRBV6-5 combines with J gene TRBJ2-5; 8 nucleotides match TRBD2. Germline lookup yields CDR1 MNHEY and CDR2 SVGAGI. V trimming: 5 bases; J trimming: 7 bases; junction bases outside the gene matches: 9. This CDR3 spans 14 amino acids. DNA for the CDR3: TGTGCCAGCAGTCCCCGTACGGCGGGGGGGACCCAGTACTTC. Its translation is CASSPRTAGGTQYF.

The rearrangement joins TRBV11-2 to TRBJ2-3; TRBD1 agrees at 9 bases. With V trimmed by 4 bases and J by 5 bases, 4 bases remained unmatched. Per germline, CDR1 SGHAT and CDR2 FQNNGV. The CDR3 runs to 14 residues. This chain's CDR3 is CASSSQGAKDTQYF. The CDR3 DNA reads as TGTGCCAGCAGCTCACAGGGGGCAAAAGATACGCAGTATTTT.

J is TRBJ2-5 and V is TRBV2; 8 bases are shared with TRBD2. V shed 3 bases, J shed 2 bases, and the junction held 5 bases outside the gene matches. Germline V gene data show CDR1 as SNHLY and CDR2 as FYNNEI. This CDR3 contains 15 residues. The chain's CDR3 is CASSDAGGSQETQYF. The CDR3 nucleotides are TGTGCCAGCAGTGATGCGGGGGGTTCACAAGAGACCCAGTACTTC.

This chain joins TRBV6-5 and TRBJ1-1; no reliable D call. Germline V lookup: CDR1 MNHEY, CDR2 SVGAGI. The CDR3 is 16 residues long. V shed 2 bases and J shed 1 base, with 14 bases lying between them. The chain's CDR3 is CASSYHIAAANTEAFF. CDR3 DNA sequence: TGTGCCAGCAGTTACCATATAGCAGCGGCGAACACTGAAGCTTTCTTT.

For the CDR3, the DNA is TGTGCCAGCAGTCCTACAGGGGGATTAGGCTCCTATAATTCACCCCTCCACTTT. It codes for CASSPTGGLGSYNSPLHF. The V call is TRBV27, the J call TRBJ1-6; TRBD1 matches at 8 bases. The CDR3 length is 18 residues. V lost 5 bases to trimming and J lost 0 bases; unmatched junction nucleotides: 9. In germline, CDR1 is MNHEY, CDR2 SMNVEV (reference sequence).

V gene TRBV5-1 combines with J gene TRBJ2-2, with D perhaps TRBD1 (6 bases). The CDR3 contains 15 residues. V was shortened by 1 base and J by 5 bases, with 12 bases between the two germline ends. CDR1 is SGHRS and CDR2 is YFSETQ in the germline V gene. The CDR3 DNA reads as TGCGCCAGCAGCTTGCTACAGGGTGGGACCGGGGAGCTGTTTTTT. Amino acid sequence: CASSLLQGGTGELFF.

This clone was detected once. The chain uses TRBV25-1 and TRBJ1-1; D call uncertain. V lost 8 bases and J lost 3, with 13 bases in between. Germline V lookup: CDR1 MGHDK, CDR2 SYGVNS. The CDR3 is 13 amino acids. CDR3 DNA: TGTGCCAGCCTTATGGCCTCGGACACTGAAGCTTTCTTT. It translates to CASLMASDTEAFF.

The V call is TRBV2, the J call TRBJ1-1; the match to TRBD1 covers 8 bases. The CDR3 contains 15 residues. Germline V gene lookup returns CDR1 SNHLY and CDR2 FYNNEI. With 7 bases clipped from V and 0 bases from J, the junction kept 7 bases outside the gene matches. This CDR3 reads CASTRQGRVNTEAFF. CDR3 DNA: TGTGCCAGCACCCGACAGGGGCGGGTGAACACTGAAGCTTTCTTT. Complete variable domain (other parts from reference TRBV2 and TRBJ1-1): EPEVTQTPSHQVTQMGQEVILRCVPISNHLYFYWYRQILGQKVEFLVSFYNNEISEKSEIFDDQFSVERPDGSNFTLKIRSTKLEDSAMYFCASTRQGRVNTEAFFGQGTRLTVV.

The V and J genes are TRBV12-3 or TRBV12-4 and TRBJ1-5; D unresolved. Trimming removed 3 bases at V and 6 bases at J, with 9 bases between. The CDR3 is 13 residues long. The CDR3 sequence: CASSFGKAQPQHF. CDR3 DNA sequence: TGTGCCAGCAGTTTCGGGAAAGCTCAGCCCCAGCATTTT.

The rearrangement uses TRBV5-1 and TRBJ2-2; D ambiguous. Germline CDR1 reads SGHRS; CDR2 reads YFSETQ. The V end lost 3 bases, the J end lost 5 bases, and 17 bases lay between the germline ends. The CDR3 contains 16 residues. Here the CDR3 reads CASSSSEVGWTGELFF. As DNA, the CDR3 is TGCGCCAGCAGCTCCTCCGAGGTAGGGTGGACCGGGGAGCTGTTTTTT.

The V gene is TRBV5-5, the J gene TRBJ1-4, with 8 bases identical to TRBD1. The V segment lost 3 bases and the J segment 8 bases; nucleotides outside the gene matches: 9. From germline, CDR1 is SGHKS and CDR2 YYEKEE (reference sequence). The CDR3 contains 15 residues. The CDR3 reads CASSSGQGWGEKLFF. DNA for the CDR3: TGTGCCAGCAGCTCCGGACAGGGATGGGGAGAAAAACTGTTTTTT.

The V and J genes are TRBV7-6 and TRBJ2-3; 12 positions agree with TRBD1. Trimming cost V 0 bases and J 6 bases; bases outside gene matches: 4. The CDR3 sequence is 16 residues long. The V gene's germline CDR1 is SGHVS and CDR2 FNYEAQ. The CDR3 DNA is TGTGCCAGCAGCTTAGCGCCGGGACAGGGGGCGGATACGCAGTATTTT. The encoded protein is CASSLAPGQGADTQYF.

The CDR3 sequence is CASQQGNEQYF. CDR3 DNA sequence: TGTGCCAGCCAACAGGGGAACGAGCAGTACTTC. The rearrangement uses TRBV18 and TRBJ2-7, with 7 bases matching TRBD1. Germline V CDR1 and CDR2: KGHSH, LQKENI. Trimming removed 8 bases from V and 5 bases from J; junction bases left unmatched: 3. The CDR3 is 11 amino acids.

The chain is built from TRBV28 and TRBJ2-4; D might be TRBD1 (6 bases). CDR3 length equals 14 residues. V lost 2 bases to trimming and J lost 8 bases, with 13 bases between them. Germline CDR1 is MDHEN and CDR2 is SYDVKM. This CDR3 reads CASSLPGQQDIQYF. The CDR3 nucleotides are TGTGCCAGCAGTTTACCCGGACAGCAAGACATTCAGTACTTC.

This rearrangement joins TRBV19 to TRBJ1-2; D remains unclear. Trimming cost V 0 bases and J 14 bases, with 22 bases left between them. CDR3 length equals 15 residues. Germline loops: CDR1 LNHDA, CDR2 SQIVND (reference sequence). CDR3: CASSIDLQTNTHTTF. Here the CDR3 DNA reads TGTGCCAGTAGTATAGATCTACAGACTAATACCCATACAACCTTC.

The V call is TRBV24-1, the J call TRBJ1-1; 7 nucleotides agree with TRBD1. V dropped 3 bases and J dropped 6; count of bases not matched to a gene: 15. The germline V gene encodes CDR1 KGHDR and CDR2 SFDVKD. The CDR3 is 17 residues long. The CDR3 sequence is CATSDGRDSGLYSEAFF. The CDR3 bases are TGTGCCACCAGTGATGGACGGGACAGTGGACTCTATTCTGAAGCTTTCTTT.

V and J are TRBV3-1 (or the pseudogene TRBV3-2) and TRBJ2-1; 8 bases map to TRBD1. CDR1 LGHDT and CDR2 YNNKEL come from the germline V gene (reference sequence). The CDR3 covers 13 residues. J was trimmed by 8 bases and V by 2 bases; bases with no gene match: 2. CDR3 residues: CASSQTDRDEQFF. DNA for the CDR3: TGTGCCAGCAGCCAAACGGACAGGGATGAGCAGTTCTTC.

This clone was seen once. The chain links TRBV6-5 to TRBJ2-3; unclear D gene. V shed 2 bases and J shed 0 bases, with 3 bases lying between them. The CDR3 covers 13 residues. The V gene's germline CDR1 is MNHEY and CDR2 SVGAGI. DNA for the CDR3: TGTGCCAGCAGTTACGTGAGCACAGATACGCAGTATTTT. It codes for CASSYVSTDTQYF.

The genes are TRBV6-6 and TRBJ2-1; D not resolved. Germline V lookup: CDR1 MNHNY, CDR2 SVGAGI (reference sequence). Trimming removed 2 bases from V and 1 base from J, with 3 bases in between. This CDR3 contains 13 residues. The CDR3 sequence: CASSYPSYNEQFF. The CDR3, as DNA: TGTGCCAGCAGTTACCCTTCCTACAATGAGCAGTTCTTC.

The V gene is TRBV2, the J gene TRBJ2-7, with TRBD2 matching 9 bases. There are 16 residues in the CDR3. Per germline, CDR1 SNHLY and CDR2 FYNNEI. J was trimmed by 0 bases and V by 1 base; bases with no gene match: 4. CDR3 coding DNA: TGTGCCAGCAGTGAAGGGTGGCGGGGGGGCTCCTACGAGCAGTACTTC. Amino acids: CASSEGWRGGSYEQYF.

There are a few counts of this clone. Here the CDR3 DNA reads TGTGCCAGCAGTCCCAACGGCCGCTATGGCTACACCTTC. Its protein product is CASSPNGRYGYTF. The chain carries TRBV6-5 and TRBJ1-2, with no clear D. The CDR3 is 13 residues long. Trimming cost V 5 bases and J 4 bases, with 11 bases left between them. Germline CDR1 reads MNHEY; CDR2 reads SVGAGI.